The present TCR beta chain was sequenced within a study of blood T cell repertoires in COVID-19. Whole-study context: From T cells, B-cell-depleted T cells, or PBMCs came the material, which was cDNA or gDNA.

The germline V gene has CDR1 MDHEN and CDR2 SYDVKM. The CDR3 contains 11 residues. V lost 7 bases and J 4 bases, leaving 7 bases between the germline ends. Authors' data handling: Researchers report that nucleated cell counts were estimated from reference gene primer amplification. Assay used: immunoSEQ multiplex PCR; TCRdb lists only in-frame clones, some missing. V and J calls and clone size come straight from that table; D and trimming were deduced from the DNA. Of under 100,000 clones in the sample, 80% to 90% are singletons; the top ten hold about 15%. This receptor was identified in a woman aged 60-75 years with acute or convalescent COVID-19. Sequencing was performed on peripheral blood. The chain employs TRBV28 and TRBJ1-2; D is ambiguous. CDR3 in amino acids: CASNSLYGYTF. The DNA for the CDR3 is TGTGCCAGCAACAGTCTCTATGGCTACACCTTC.